This T cell receptor beta chain was identified during a study of shared clonotypes between healthy human individuals. V lost 1 base, J lost 0 bases, and 9 bases lay in between. The CDR3 totals 15 residues. Germline lookup yields CDR1 SGHVS and CDR2 FQNEAQ. Notes on the study in general: Naive CD4 clonotype sharing across a few donors was approximately 5%.

The split of CD4+ cells yielded CD45RA+ naive and CD45RA-negative memory subsets. The protocol was immunoSEQ multiplex PCR, while the TCRdb copy is restricted to in-frame clones and leaves out a portion. This sample has a few million clones, with approximately 93% found just once. This clone has a single count. What it recognizes is unknown. The receptor's source is a man younger than 35 in good health. Some clones in this sample may be carry-over from other donors' samples. The rearrangement uses TRBV7-8 and TRBJ1-2, with unresolved D. The sample was naive CD4+ T cells from PBMCs. Subset of the sample: CD45RA+ positively selected. CDR3 in DNA: TGTGCCAGCAGCTTAGGAACAGATGCTAACTATGGCTACACCTTC. Amino acids: CASSLGTDANYGYTF.